This T cell receptor beta chain was profiled in a study of a mutant IDH1 vaccine in newly diagnosed glioma. Study overall: Vaccinations were initiated 4-6 weeks following radiotherapy alone, or were given together with temozolomide cycles. Treated individuals were about 60% male and approximately 40% female, averaging about 42 years of age. Study results and limitations: With respect to changes in top peripheral T cell clonotypes, pseudoprogression seemed unrelated. Induction of immune responses by the vaccine occurred in roughly 93% of patients.

The repertoire was sequenced with immunoSEQ multiplex PCR; TCRdb's copy has only in-frame clones and lacks some. This sample has around 32,000 clones, with 80% found just once. Time point noted: week 35, safety follow-up. Vaccine doses each comprised 300 ug of mutant IDH1 20-mer peptide, with topical imiquimod. This clone has only a few counts. Its specificity is not known. The CDR3 extends over 18 amino acids. Losses at the gene ends were 0 bases for V and 2 bases for J; bases not matched to a gene: 11. Germline V gene sequence: CDR1 KGHSH, CDR2 LQKENI. The sequences come from PBMCs, collected from a glioma patient whose treatment included an IDH1 peptide vaccine. This TCR was recovered from a middle-aged man with glioma. Some clones in this sample may be carry-over from other donors' samples. This chain connects TRBV18 to TRBJ1-2; TRBD1 matches at 8 bases. The CDR3 nucleotides read TGTGCCAGCTCACCACCGTCGCACTTGGGACAGGAGAACTATGGCTACACCTTC. As protein: CASSPPSHLGQENYGYTF.